The 20 T cell receptor beta chains below come from one sample, sequenced in a study of prognosis after radiotherapy for stage I lung cancer. CDR3 of TCR beta was amplified from genomic DNA via a two-round multiplex PCR. Primers specific to each TRBV and TRBJ gene drove first-round PCR. TCRdb reanalysed the multiplex PCR reads using MiXCR and keeps one entry per CDR3 protein. The sample includes 30,000 to 35,000 distinct CDR3 sequences, around 30% of them seen just once. Material: PBMCs, obtained before or after stereotactic body radiation therapy (not recorded which). The receptors were gathered from a donor older than 45 with non-small cell lung cancer.

This clonotype came up many times. The chain links TRBV6-5 to TRBJ2-3, with D possibly called TRBD1 or TRBD2 (5 bases each). Per the germline V gene, CDR1 is MNHEY and CDR2 is SVGAGI. V lost 2 bases, J lost 0 bases, and 12 bases lay in between. This CDR3 is built from 16 residues. CDR3 amino acids: CASSYGRGRSTDTQYF. The CDR3 DNA reads as TGTGCCAGCAGTTACGGCCGGGGCCGTAGCACAGATACGCAGTATTTT.

The chain recombines TRBV10-3 with TRBJ2-7; D may be TRBD2 (7 bases). Trimming shortened V by 4 bases and J by 5 bases, and 18 bases separated the two germline ends. Germline values: CDR1 ENHRY, CDR2 SYGVKD. The CDR3 runs 15 residues. CDR3 DNA: TGTGCCATCAGTGTTGGCCGTACAGGGAGGGACGAGCAGTACTTC. It yields the protein CAISVGRTGRDEQYF.

About this clonotype itself: A much larger clone differs by one base, so this may be a read error. The V gene is TRBV6-1, the J gene TRBJ2-5, with D possibly being TRBD2 (5 bases). The V and J ends lost 11 bases and 2 bases respectively, with 12 bases between them. CDR1 MNHNS and CDR2 SASEGT come from the germline V gene. The CDR3 sequence is 12 residues long. The CDR3 DNA reads as TGTGCCTGCGTTCGGACTCAAGAGACCCAGTACTTC. It encodes CACVRTQETQYF.

As to this clonotype: With a far larger clone one base away, a read error is the likely cause. The J gene is TRBJ2-4, the V gene TRBV2, with 8 bases matching TRBD1. This CDR3 region has 14 residues. In germline, CDR1 is SNHLY, CDR2 FYNNEI. With V trimmed by 3 bases and J by 13 bases, 11 bases remained unmatched. CDR3 amino acids: CASSDTGGAEIQYF. CDR3 nucleotides: TGTGCCAGCAGTGACACAGGGGGAGCAGAGATCCAGTACTTC. The complete variable domain, with remaining parts taken from reference TRBV2 and TRBJ2-4, reads EPEVTQTPSHQVTQMGQEVILRCVPISNHLYFYWYRQILGQKVEFLVSFYNNEISEKSEIFDDQFSVERPDGSNFTLKIRSTKLEDSAMYFCASSDTGGAEIQYFGAGTRLSVL.

This clonotype came up many times. The rearrangement uses TRBV10-3 and TRBJ1-2; TRBD1 matches at 10 bases. The CDR3 is 14 amino acids. CDR1 and CDR2 from the germline V gene are ENHRY and SYGVKD. V lost 11 bases and J lost 6; bases outside the gene matches: 12. The CDR3 loop is CASMGTGAQDGYTF. DNA of the CDR3: TGTGCCTCCATGGGGACAGGGGCCCAGGATGGCTACACCTTC.

In this sample, this clonotype turned up many times. J is TRBJ2-7 and V is TRBV2; D uncertain. There are 13 residues in the CDR3. Between the trimmed V and J ends, which lost 0 bases and 3 bases, there was a span of 6 bases. CDR1 is SNHLY and CDR2 is FYNNEI in the germline V gene. DNA of the CDR3: TGTGCCAGCAGTGAAGCCAACAGCTACGAGCAGTACTTC. This sequence encodes CASSEANSYEQYF. Full variable domain (outside the CDR3, taken from reference TRBV2 and TRBJ2-7): EPEVTQTPSHQVTQMGQEVILRCVPISNHLYFYWYRQILGQKVEFLVSFYNNEISEKSEIFDDQFSVERPDGSNFTLKIRSTKLEDSAMYFCASSEANSYEQYFGPGTRLTVT.

This chain uses TRBV18 with TRBJ2-3; D is possibly TRBD2 (5 bases). The CDR3 totals 15 residues. Trimming pared 5 bases from V and 5 bases from J, leaving 17 bases between. Germline assignment: CDR1 KGHSH and CDR2 LQKENI. The CDR3 DNA sequence: TGTGCCAGCTCATCTAGAGGGTCCCCAGGAGATACGCAGTATTTT. Its translation: CASSSRGSPGDTQYF.

This clonotype appeared many times. This chain uses TRBV15 with TRBJ2-7; D call uncertain. Trimming removed 0 bases from V and 0 bases from J, with 6 bases in between. The germline V gene has CDR1 LNHNV and CDR2 YYDKDF (reference sequence). This CDR3 is 14 amino acids long. The CDR3 sequence is CATSRDGYSYEQYF. DNA for the CDR3: TGTGCCACCAGCAGAGACGGATACTCCTACGAGCAGTACTTC.

The sample holds many counts of this clonotype. The rearrangement uses TRBV30 and TRBJ2-3; 11 bases map to TRBD2. Trimming took 0 bases from V and 4 from J; bases not matched to a gene: 6. Germline lookup yields CDR1 GTSNPN and CDR2 SVGIG (reference sequence). This CDR3 region has 16 residues. The CDR3 is CAWSVGTSGGADTQYF. The CDR3 nucleotides are TGTGCCTGGAGTGTAGGGACTAGCGGTGGGGCAGATACGCAGTATTTT.

This clonotype was picked up many times. This chain uses TRBV6-1 with TRBJ2-6; no reliable D call. The CDR3 consists of 20 residues. Germline V gives CDR1 MNHNS, CDR2 SASEGT. V gave up 0 bases and J gave up 4 bases, with 22 bases separating them. For the CDR3, the DNA is TGTGCCAGCAGTGAAGCCTTATTGGGTTCAGCTGTGCCCGGGGCCAACGTCCTGACTTTC. It yields the protein CASSEALLGSAVPGANVLTF.

The table lists this clonotype with many counts. The chain is built from TRBV5-1 and TRBJ1-2; D remains unclear. The CDR3 is made up of 14 amino acids. Germline V lookup: CDR1 SGHRS, CDR2 YFSETQ. Trimming removed 2 bases at V and 4 bases at J, with 12 bases between. CDR3 sequence reads: CASSLGVSLYGYTF. The DNA of the CDR3 is TGCGCCAGCAGCTTAGGCGTAAGCCTCTATGGCTACACCTTC. Full variable domain (outside the CDR3, taken from reference TRBV5-1 and TRBJ1-2): KAGVTQTPRYLIKTRGQQVTLSCSPISGHRSVSWYQQTPGQGLQFLFEYFSETQRNKGNFPGRFSGRQFSNSRSEMNVSTLELGDSALYLCASSLGVSLYGYTFGSGTRLTVV.

In this sample, this clonotype turned up many times. This chain joins TRBV4-2 and TRBJ2-2; D not certain. V gave up 4 bases and J gave up 2 bases, with 2 bases separating them. The length of the CDR3 is 12 residues. Per the germline V gene, CDR1 is LGHNA and CDR2 is YNFKEQ. The CDR3 spells CASSRNTGELFF. CDR3 bases: TGTGCCAGCAGCCGCAACACCGGGGAGCTGTTTTTT.

This clonotype was observed many times. V is TRBV7-3 and J is TRBJ1-1; D might be TRBD1 (6 bases). V lost 5 bases to trimming and J lost 0 bases, with 10 bases between them. The germline CDR1 and CDR2 sequences are SGHTA and FQGTGA. This CDR3 is 14 amino acids long. The CDR3 DNA sequence: TGTGCCAGCAGCCCGACAGGTTTGAACACTGAAGCTTTCTTT. This codes for CASSPTGLNTEAFF.

A word on this clonotype: One junction end does not reproduce the germline sequence, and a read error may be involved. J is TRBJ2-2 and V is TRBV13; 10 bases line up with TRBD2. Germline assignment: CDR1 PRHDT and CDR2 FYEKMQ (reference sequence). CDR3 length: 15 residues. CDR3 in amino acids: CARSPLAGAYGELSF. In nucleotides, the CDR3 is TGTGCCAGAAGCCCCCTAGCGGGAGCTTACGGGGAGCTGTCTTTT. Looking up the rest from reference TRBV13 and TRBJ2-2 gives the full variable domain: AAGVIQSPRHLIKEKRETATLKCYPIPRHDTVYWYQQGPGQDPQFLISFYEKMQSDKGSIPDRFSAQQFSDYHSELNMSSLELGDSALYFCARSPLAGAYGELSFGEGSRLTVL.

This clonotype was found many times. The chain couples TRBV5-1 to TRBJ2-7; TRBD1 might be the D (7 bases). V lost 0 bases and J lost 6, with 16 bases in between. Germline V CDR1 and CDR2: SGHRS, YFSETQ. This CDR3 is built from 15 residues. The CDR3 spells CASSLVQGGASEQYF. The CDR3 bases are TGCGCCAGCAGCTTGGTGCAGGGGGGAGCTTCCGAGCAGTACTTC.

This clonotype was picked up many times. This chain links TRBV7-9 with TRBJ1-6; 8 bases agree with TRBD1. This CDR3 is 15 amino acids long. Losses at the gene ends were 5 bases for V and 10 bases for J; bases not matched to a gene: 10. Germline V gives CDR1 SEHNR, CDR2 FQNEAQ (reference sequence). CDR3 sequence reads: CASSPADREGSPLHF. The DNA of the CDR3 is TGTGCCAGCAGCCCAGCGGACAGGGAGGGCTCACCCCTCCACTTT.

This clonotype was seen repeatedly, ten times or more. A much larger clone is a single base away; this may be a read error. The CDR3 bases are TGTGCCAGTAGTATGGCAGGGACAGGGGGCTATGGCTACACCTTC. Its protein product is CASSMAGTGGYGYTF. This chain connects TRBV19 to TRBJ1-2, with 11 bases matching TRBD1. This CDR3 has 15 amino acids. The J segment lost 4 bases and the V segment lost 3 bases, leaving 4 bases of the junction unmatched. Germline V gene lookup returns CDR1 LNHDA and CDR2 SQIVND (reference sequence).

This clonotype was recorded many times. The V call is TRBV19, the J call TRBJ1-5; the D is unclear. Germline V gene data show CDR1 as LNHDA and CDR2 as SQIVND (reference sequence). CDR3 size: 13 residues. Trimming shortened V by 2 bases and J by 4 bases, and 6 bases separated the two germline ends. In DNA, the CDR3 is TGTGCCAGTAGTATAATCGGGAATCAGCCCCAGCATTTT. Translated: CASSIIGNQPQHF.

This clonotype came up many times. V usage is TRBV24-1 and J usage is TRBJ2-3; D gene unclear. V lost 10 bases, J lost 4 bases, and 5 bases lay in between. In germline, CDR1 is KGHDR, CDR2 SFDVKD. The CDR3 is 10 residues long. CDR3 in amino acids: CATESDTQYF. The CDR3 coding sequence is TGTGCCACGGAATCAGATACGCAGTATTTT.

Comments on this clonotype: The germline gene is not matched at one end of the junction; a read error may be the cause. The V and J genes are TRBV5-1 and TRBJ2-3, with 10 bases aligning to TRBD2. The CDR3 length is 16 residues. Germline CDR1 reads SGHRS; CDR2 reads YFSETQ. CDR3 loop: CANSWGLAQSTDTQYF. CDR3 DNA sequence: TGCGCCAACAGCTGGGGACTAGCGCAGAGCACAGATACTCAGTATTTT.